This entry is about one TCR beta chain. This sample is drawn from a study of blood T cell repertoires in COVID-19. Study background: Both acute and convalescent COVID-19 samples were obtained from the United States, Italy and Spain. The cDNA or gDNA used as material had been derived from T cells, B-cell-depleted T cells, or PBMCs.

Authors' data handling: Nucleated cell number was recorded as an estimate derived from reference gene primer amplification. Libraries were prepared by immunoSEQ multiplex PCR; TCRdb keeps only in-frame clonotypes and omits some of them. The V and J calls and clone size were taken over from that table, and D and trimming were inferred from the DNA. The sample has approximately 110,000 clones; just over 85% are singletons. Per germline, CDR1 LNHDA and CDR2 SQIVND (reference sequence). CDR3 length: 15 amino acids. Trimming cost V 1 base and J 3 bases, with 9 bases left between them. The rearrangement links TRBV19 to TRBJ2-2; D is possibly TRBD2 (5 bases). Sample: peripheral blood. This TCR derives from a woman aged 50 to 60 with active or convalescent COVID-19. The DNA for the CDR3 is TGTGCCAGTAGTATAGGCGGGTGGTACACCGGGGAGCTGTTTTTT. It is translated as CASSIGGWYTGELFF.